These 5 T cell receptor beta chains share one sample of origin, sequenced in a study of blood T cell repertoires in COVID-19. Produced via immunoSEQ multiplex PCR; TCRdb's table is partial and in-frame only. The profile covers 50,000 or so clones, with around 90% appearing a single time and 10% to 15% taken by the ten largest. The sequenced sample was peripheral blood. The receptors were gathered from a man in his fifties or sixties with active COVID-19.

This clone came up once. The V call is TRBV4-3, the J call TRBJ2-7, with 8 bases aligning to TRBD2. V shed 3 bases and J 4 bases; nucleotides not matched to a gene: 8. CDR3 length equals 15 residues. Germline V lookup: CDR1 LGHNA, CDR2 YSLEER. CDR3 region: CASSHLAGQEYEQYF. CDR3 in DNA: TGCGCCAGCAGCCATCTAGCGGGCCAAGAATACGAGCAGTACTTC.

The V and J genes are TRBV7-9 and TRBJ2-2, with D maybe TRBD1 (5 bases). Trimming removed 0 bases from V and 1 base from J, with 12 bases in between. There are 17 residues in the CDR3. Germline loops: CDR1 SEHNR, CDR2 FQNEAQ (reference sequence). The CDR3 loop reads CASSLAAGQGNTGELFF. CDR3 bases: TGTGCCAGCAGCTTAGCGGCTGGGCAGGGGAACACCGGGGAGCTGTTTTTT.

The rearrangement links TRBV5-6 to TRBJ2-7; D is undetermined. The CDR3 extends over 11 amino acids. The V end was cut by 4 bases, the J end by 6 bases, with 8 bases between. From germline, CDR1 is SGHDT and CDR2 YYEEEE. The CDR3 nucleotides read TGTGCCAGCAGCAAAATTCGCGAGCAGTACTTC. It codes for CASSKIREQYF.

The chain combines TRBV19 with TRBJ1-4; D gene uncertain. Trimming took off 5 bases at V and 3 bases at J, with 13 bases between the two ends. Looked up from germline, CDR1 is LNHDA and CDR2 is SQIVND (reference sequence). The CDR3 has 15 amino acids. CDR3 loop: CASSVDVAANEKLFF. Written as DNA, the CDR3 is TGTGCCAGTAGTGTCGACGTGGCGGCTAATGAAAAACTGTTTTTT. Drawing the rest from reference TRBV19 and TRBJ1-4, the complete variable domain is DGGITQSPKYLFRKEGQNVTLSCEQNLNHDAMYWYRQDPGQGLRLIYYSQIVNDFQKGDIAEGYSVSREKKESFPLTVTSAQKNPTAFYLCASSVDVAANEKLFFGSGTQLSVL.

This clone was counted only a few times. This chain uses TRBV20-1 with TRBJ2-7; possibly TRBD2 for D (6 bases). Trimming removed 3 bases from V and 2 bases from J, with 8 bases in between. The V gene's germline CDR1 is DFQATT and CDR2 SNEGSKA (reference sequence). The CDR3 spans 12 residues. The CDR3 region is CSASGEAYEQYF. The DNA for the CDR3 is TGCAGTGCTAGTGGGGAGGCCTACGAGCAGTACTTC.